This T cell receptor beta chain comes out of a study of CD8 T cells in Susac syndrome. Reverse transcription of about 0.45 to 1 ug RNA used random hexamers. Amplification of TCR beta CDR3 spanned 54 Vbeta and 13 Jbeta via immunoSEQ multiplex PCR. TCRdb redid the calling of the immunoSEQ multiplex PCR reads with MiXCR, one entry per CDR3 protein. The sample records nearly 200,000 distinct CDR3 sequences, 90% to 95% being singletons. This clonotype was seen only once. Germline V gene sequence: CDR1 DFQATT, CDR2 SNEGSKA (reference sequence). The V and J ends lost 6 bases and 1 base respectively, with 9 bases between them. The CDR3 is made up of 12 amino acids. The authors carried out high-throughput sequencing of TCR beta. They applied it to CD8+ and CD4+ T cells obtained from blood. Purification of the CD8+ and CD4+ T cells relied on negative isolation, and TEMRA cells underwent FACS enrichment.

This rearrangement joins TRBV20-1 to TRBJ1-2, with a weak D call TRBD1 (5 bases). Sequencing was performed on CD4+ T cells from PBMCs. The TCR originated in a human donor with multiple sclerosis. The CDR3 nucleotides read TGCAGTGCCTGGGGACGTAACTATGGCTACACCTTC. Its protein is CSAWGRNYGYTF.